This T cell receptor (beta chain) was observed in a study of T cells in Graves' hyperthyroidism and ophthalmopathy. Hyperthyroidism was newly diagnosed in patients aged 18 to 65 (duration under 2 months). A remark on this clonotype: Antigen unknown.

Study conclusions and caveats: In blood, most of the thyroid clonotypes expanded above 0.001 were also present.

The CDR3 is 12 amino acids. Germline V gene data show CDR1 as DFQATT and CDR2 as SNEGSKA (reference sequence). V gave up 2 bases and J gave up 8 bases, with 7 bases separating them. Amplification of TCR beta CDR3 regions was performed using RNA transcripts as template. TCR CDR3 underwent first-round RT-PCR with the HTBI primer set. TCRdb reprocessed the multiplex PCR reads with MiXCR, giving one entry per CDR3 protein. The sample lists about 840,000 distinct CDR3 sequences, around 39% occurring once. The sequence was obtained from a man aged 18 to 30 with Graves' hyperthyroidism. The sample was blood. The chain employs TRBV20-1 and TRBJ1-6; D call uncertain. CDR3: CSARPPDSPLHF. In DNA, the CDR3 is TGCAGTGCTAGACCGCCGGATTCACCCCTCCACTTT.